This T cell receptor (beta chain) was identified during a study of blood T cells in healthy people across ages. Study conclusions and caveats: Naive T cell percentage showed a strong correlation with TCR beta diversity. More naive CD4+ cells and higher diversity were found in long-lived than in aged donors. Expanded clonotype shifts may have been confounded, as the donors had an unknown CMV status.

Next came a second PCR, run for about 7 to 12 cycles, which used a sample-barcoded 5' primer along with a J-beta primer mix. TCRdb passed the 5' RACE reads through MiXCR, listing each CDR3 protein once. The profile shows some 1,500,000 distinct CDR3 sequences, approximately 43% of them singletons. The CDR3 is made up of 18 amino acids. Germline CDR1 reads SGHTA; CDR2 reads FQGNSA. With 2 bases removed from V and 2 bases from J, the gap between germline ends came to 21 bases. Each donor gave approximately 9.5 milliliters of peripheral blood. Ten or more counts support this clonotype. Its cognate antigen is unknown.

The chain carries TRBV7-2 and TRBJ2-5; either TRBD1 or TRBD2 may supply D (6 bases each). Material for sequencing was blood. This TCR derives from a young woman in good health. CDR3 sequence: CASSLLLWGASAQETQYF. The CDR3 nucleotides are TGTGCCAGCAGCTTATTGCTCTGGGGGGCTAGCGCTCAAGAGACCCAGTACTTC.